The sequence of this TCR beta chain was determined in a study of blood T cells in healthy people across ages. The use of a sample-barcoded 5' primer and a J-beta primer mix characterized a second PCR of roughly 7 to 12 cycles. A 12-random-nucleotide template-switch adaptor tagged each cDNA molecule. TCRdb itself ran the 5' RACE reads through MiXCR, one entry per CDR3 protein. The data hold 500,000 to 700,000 distinct CDR3 sequences, with approximately 30% observed a single time. Sample donors were healthy Caucasian individuals that came from Russia, aged 6 to 90. Each sample yielded at least 6 million isolated PBMCs. This clonotype has a count of ten or more. Germline values: CDR1 SGHRS, CDR2 YFSETQ. This CDR3 comprises 16 residues. The ends were cut back, 3 bases at V and 8 bases at J, with 23 bases in the middle.

The chain joins TRBV5-1 to TRBJ1-2; weak D call: TRBD1 (6 bases). The source is a woman aged 80 or over in good health. Sequencing was carried out using blood. This CDR3 is CASSSQGPPASGGYTF. CDR3 nucleotides: TGCGCCAGCAGCTCCCAGGGGCCCCCGGCATCCGGGGGCTACACCTTC.